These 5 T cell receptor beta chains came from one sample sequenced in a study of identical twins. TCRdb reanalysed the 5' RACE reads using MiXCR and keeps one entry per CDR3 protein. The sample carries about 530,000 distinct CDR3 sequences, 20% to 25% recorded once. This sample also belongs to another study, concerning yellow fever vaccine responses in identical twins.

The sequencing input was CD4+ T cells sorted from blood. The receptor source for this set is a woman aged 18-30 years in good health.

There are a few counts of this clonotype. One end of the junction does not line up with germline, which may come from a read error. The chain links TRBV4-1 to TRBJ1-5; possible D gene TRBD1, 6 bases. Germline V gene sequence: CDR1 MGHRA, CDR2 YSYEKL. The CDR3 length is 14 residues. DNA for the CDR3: TGCGCCAGCAGCCAGACAGGCTTTAATCAGCTCCAGCATTTT. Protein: CASSQTGFNQLQHF.

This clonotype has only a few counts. CDR3 region: CASREAGTGKYEQYF. The CDR3 DNA reads TGTGCCAGCAGAGAAGCGGGGACAGGGAAGTACGAGCAGTACTTC. The chain links TRBV27 to TRBJ2-7; 9 nucleotides agree with TRBD1. CDR1 and CDR2 from the germline V gene are MNHEY and SMNVEV (reference sequence). This CDR3 spans 15 amino acids. Losses at the gene ends were 6 bases for V and 4 bases for J; bases not matched to a gene: 10.

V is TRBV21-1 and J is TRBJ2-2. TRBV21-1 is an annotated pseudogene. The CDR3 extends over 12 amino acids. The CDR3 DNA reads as TGTGCCAGCAGCAAAGACGGCGGGGAGCTGTTTTTT. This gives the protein CASSKDGGELFF.

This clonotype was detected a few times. The CDR3 DNA follows: TGTGCCAGCATACACGGGAGCTCCTACAATGAGCAGTTCTTC. As protein: CASIHGSSYNEQFF. The V gene is TRBV12-3 or TRBV12-4, the J gene TRBJ2-1; possible D gene TRBD2, 6 bases. With 7 bases removed from V and 0 bases from J, the gap between germline ends came to 10 bases. This CDR3 contains 14 residues.

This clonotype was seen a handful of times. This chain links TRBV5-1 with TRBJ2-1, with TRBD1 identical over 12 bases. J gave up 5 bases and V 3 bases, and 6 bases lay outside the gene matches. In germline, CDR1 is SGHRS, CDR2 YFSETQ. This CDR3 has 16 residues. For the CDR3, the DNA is TGCGCCAGCAGCTCCTGGGGACAGGGGGCGGACAATGAGCAGTTCTTC. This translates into CASSSWGQGADNEQFF. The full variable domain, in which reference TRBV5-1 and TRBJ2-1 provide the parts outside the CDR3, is KAGVTQTPRYLIKTRGQQVTLSCSPISGHRSVSWYQQTPGQGLQFLFEYFSETQRNKGNFPGRFSGRQFSNSRSEMNVSTLELGDSALYLCASSSWGQGADNEQFFGPGTRLTVL.